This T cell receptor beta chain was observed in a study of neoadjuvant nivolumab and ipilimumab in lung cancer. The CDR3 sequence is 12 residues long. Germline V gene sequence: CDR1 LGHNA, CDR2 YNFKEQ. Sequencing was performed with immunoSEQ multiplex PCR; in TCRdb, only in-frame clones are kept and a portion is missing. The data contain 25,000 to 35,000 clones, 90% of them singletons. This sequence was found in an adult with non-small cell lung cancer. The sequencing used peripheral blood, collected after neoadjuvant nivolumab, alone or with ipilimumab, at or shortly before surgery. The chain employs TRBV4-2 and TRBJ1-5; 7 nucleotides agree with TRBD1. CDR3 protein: CTGEESNQPQHF. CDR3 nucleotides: TGTACAGGGGAAGAGAGCAATCAGCCCCAGCATTTT.